This T cell receptor beta chain was captured in a study of cytomegalovirus exposure and HLA in healthy donors. The overall study: Clustering assigned over 70% of the approximately 400 genotyped donors to the Caucasian-associated ancestry cluster. Study results and caveats: In a later analysis, V- and J-gene trimming of beta chains associated with a DCLRE1C missense variant, replicated independently. The only immune exposure information that was available was CMV serostatus. Apparent HLA restriction characterized most CMV-associated TCR beta chains in a later analysis.

Vbeta (60) and Jbeta (13) primers were used in the PCR. Method: immunoSEQ multiplex PCR; TCRdb's copy keeps in-frame clones and lacks some. This sample's table reports 150,000 to 200,000 clones. Trimming stripped 2 bases from V and 2 bases from J, with 7 bases between. This CDR3 is built from 13 residues. CDR1 and CDR2 from the germline V gene are SGHTA and FQGTGA. Regarding this clone: Its antigen remains unknown.

Sample: PBMCs. The clonotype originates from a woman aged 55-75 years in good health and CMV-seronegative. The chain couples TRBV7-3 to TRBJ2-7, with TRBD1 as a possible D gene (6 bases). CDR3 sequence (DNA): TGTGCCAGCAGCTTAGGACAGCCCTACGAGCAGTACTTC. Residues: CASSLGQPYEQYF.